This is a list of T cell receptor beta chains from one sample in a study of shared clonotypes between healthy human individuals. Repertoires were generated with immunoSEQ multiplex PCR, while TCRdb's copy carries only in-frame clones and drops some. The sample has about 680,000 clones, about 91% seen once. What was sequenced was naive CD8+ T cells sorted from blood. The receptors come from a man aged 25-45 years in good health. CDR3s include the opening cysteine and the closing phenylalanine or tryptophan. D genes are given only for firm matches. The size field is filled for only some rows; it gives once, few, many or a size class.

d_call,clone_size,v_call,j_call,cdr3_aa,cdr3_nt
.,.,TRBV7-6,TRBJ2-7,CASSSEGGGWYEQYF,TGTGCCAGCAGCTCAGAGGGGGGGGGTTGGTACGAGCAGTACTTC
.,.,TRBV9,TRBJ2-7,CAIDDSFSYEQYF,TGTGCCATCGACGACAGTTTCTCCTACGAGCAGTACTTC
.,.,TRBV7-9,TRBJ2-7,CASSSSSSGEQYF,TGTGCCAGCAGTTCTTCTTCCTCAGGAGAGCAGTACTTC
TRBD2,.,TRBV27,TRBJ2-2,CASSLTPPSGSFTGELFF,TGTGCCAGCAGTTTAACCCCACCTAGCGGGAGTTTCACCGGGGAGCTGTTTTTT
.,.,TRBV4-1,TRBJ2-7,CASSHAGEYEQYF,TGCGCCAGCAGCCATGCCGGGGAATACGAGCAGTACTTC
.,.,TRBV27,TRBJ2-7,CASSSHSAYEQYF,TGTGCCAGCAGTTCTCACTCGGCCTACGAGCAGTACTTC
.,.,TRBV7-9,TRBJ2-7,CASSLVSRGSYEQYF,TGTGCCAGCAGCTTAGTCTCCAGGGGATCCTACGAGCAGTACTTC
TRBD1,.,TRBV28,TRBJ1-5,CASSFGQGAGQPQHF,TGTGCCAGCAGTTTCGGCCAGGGGGCCGGACAGCCCCAGCATTTT
.,.,TRBV6-5,TRBJ2-5,CASSPHWEDETQYF,TGTGCCAGCAGCCCCCATTGGGAGGATGAGACCCAGTACTTC
TRBD2,.,TRBV28,TRBJ2-1,CASSLTASGTYNEQFF,TGTGCCAGCAGTTTAACCGCTAGCGGAACATACAATGAGCAGTTCTTC
.,.,TRBV13,TRBJ1-1,CASSLGLGDTEAFF,TGTGCCAGCAGCTTAGGCCTAGGAGACACTGAAGCTTTCTTT
.,.,TRBV7-9,TRBJ1-3,CASSRDAARETGNTIYF,TGTGCCAGCAGCCGGGACGCAGCGAGGGAAACCGGAAACACCATATATTTT
.,.,TRBV10-1,TRBJ2-3,CASSESGRVSTDTQYF,TGCGCCAGCAGTGAGTCGGGGCGCGTAAGCACAGATACGCAGTATTTT
TRBD1,.,TRBV5-6,TRBJ1-4,CASSFGTGSLEKLFF,TGTGCCAGCAGCTTCGGGACAGGGAGCTTAGAAAAACTGTTTTTT
.,.,TRBV7-8,TRBJ2-7,CASSPHQGRSSYEQYF,TGTGCCAGCAGCCCGCATCAGGGCCGAAGCTCCTACGAGCAGTACTTC
.,.,TRBV2,TRBJ1-2,CASRWGSYGYTF,TGTGCCAGCAGATGGGGCAGCTATGGCTACACCTTC
.,.,TRBV11-2,TRBJ1-1,CASSLGAQGHGTEAFF,TGTGCCAGCAGCTTGGGGGCTCAGGGGCACGGCACTGAAGCTTTCTTT
.,.,TRBV7-6,TRBJ1-4,CASSLFGEGNEKLFF,TGTGCCAGCAGCTTGTTTGGGGAGGGTAATGAAAAACTGTTTTTT
TRBD2,.,TRBV7-3,TRBJ2-2,CASSNPGLEGGELFF,TGTGCCAGCAGCAACCCGGGACTAGAGGGTGGGGAGCTGTTTTTT
.,.,TRBV29-1,TRBJ1-4,CSVQATFEKLFF,TGCAGCGTACAGGCGACATTTGAAAAACTGTTTTTT
.,once,TRBV27,TRBJ2-7,CASSKQGLNYEQYF,TGTGCCAGCAGCAAACAGGGACTTAACTACGAGCAGTACTTC
.,.,TRBV7-2,TRBJ2-3,CASSFAGTHQNTDTQYF,TGTGCCAGCAGCTTCGCCGGGACTCACCAAAACACAGATACGCAGTATTTT
.,.,TRBV19,TRBJ1-2,CARHYGPLRGYTF,TGTGCCAGGCATTACGGACCCTTGAGGGGCTACACCTTC
.,.,TRBV11-2,TRBJ2-1,CASSPDMGGNEQFF,TGTGCCAGCAGCCCGGACATGGGGGGCAATGAGCAGTTCTTC
.,.,TRBV4-1,TRBJ1-5,CASSQEGAAKQPQHF,TGCGCCAGCAGCCAAGAGGGGGCAGCTAAACAGCCCCAGCATTTT
.,once,TRBV15,TRBJ2-1,CATSREPHVEQFF,TGTGCCACCAGCAGAGAACCTCACGTCGAGCAGTTCTTC
TRBD1,.,TRBV2,TRBJ2-7,CASSGQGSHEQYF,TGTGCCAGCAGTGGACAGGGATCCCACGAGCAGTACTTC
TRBD1,.,TRBV2,TRBJ1-1,CASSPRDRNTEAFF,TGTGCCAGCAGTCCCCGGGACAGGAACACTGAAGCTTTCTTT
.,.,TRBV29-1,TRBJ2-3,CSVVSLTMNTDTQYF,TGCAGCGTTGTTTCTCTGACAATGAACACAGATACGCAGTATTTT